A selection of T cell receptor beta chains follows, all from one sample in a study of blood T cell repertoires in COVID-19. TCRdb's table, derived via immunoSEQ multiplex PCR, lists solely in-frame clones and lacks some. Seen here are a few hundred thousand clones, roughly 85% observed once, and the top ten hold 2.9%. Sequencing input: peripheral blood. The source is a man between 50 and 59 years old who had recovered from COVID-19. The CDR3 runs from the conserved cysteine through the conserved F or W. The order of the fields is V gene, CDR3 protein.

>TRBV11-2
CASSSGQLYEQYF
>TRBV7-8
CASSTSNIQGARGNTIYF
>TRBV5-4
CASSFLGASADTQYF
>TRBV9
CASSSTGQIDTEAFF
>TRBV28
CASRYLRDYQPQHF
>TRBV15
CATSKYRGLAGGPGQETQYF
>TRBV3-1/TRBV3-2
CASSWGLAGGKQFF
>TRBV19
CASSIKLGGETQYF
>TRBV15
CATSVRNTEAFF
>TRBV3-1/TRBV3-2
CASSRTSGSGNNEQFF
>TRBV6-5
CASSYSRGSEQYF
>TRBV12-1
CASSLGTSGPQQYF
>TRBV5-1
CASSEWGQGGEKLFF
>TRBV2
CASSDRGQVEQFF
>TRBV5-1
CASSHLAGAGGTEAFF
>TRBV6-1
CASREGGPWDTQYF
>TRBV30
CAWSVLGRLAYEQYF
>TRBV5-8
CASSLLGTGIRDTQYF
>TRBV19
CASKAWGGDLNTEAFF
>TRBV24-1
CATSDPGTYDNEQFF
>TRBV19
CASLQTGTNEKLFF
>TRBV7-8
CASSRSRDRVREKLFF
>TRBV6-4
CASRLGLAGVADTQYF
>TRBV19
CASSRRDRDGYTF
>TRBV3-1/TRBV3-2
CASSQKSLIPGLVPGELFF
>TRBV10-3
CAISLGDRDQETQYF
>TRBV14
CASSQIGLAGLNEQYF
>TRBV7-9
CASSFGAGRQETQYF
>TRBV5-1
CASSSQVKPQETQYF
>TRBV5-1
CASSEGGTSGTGELFF